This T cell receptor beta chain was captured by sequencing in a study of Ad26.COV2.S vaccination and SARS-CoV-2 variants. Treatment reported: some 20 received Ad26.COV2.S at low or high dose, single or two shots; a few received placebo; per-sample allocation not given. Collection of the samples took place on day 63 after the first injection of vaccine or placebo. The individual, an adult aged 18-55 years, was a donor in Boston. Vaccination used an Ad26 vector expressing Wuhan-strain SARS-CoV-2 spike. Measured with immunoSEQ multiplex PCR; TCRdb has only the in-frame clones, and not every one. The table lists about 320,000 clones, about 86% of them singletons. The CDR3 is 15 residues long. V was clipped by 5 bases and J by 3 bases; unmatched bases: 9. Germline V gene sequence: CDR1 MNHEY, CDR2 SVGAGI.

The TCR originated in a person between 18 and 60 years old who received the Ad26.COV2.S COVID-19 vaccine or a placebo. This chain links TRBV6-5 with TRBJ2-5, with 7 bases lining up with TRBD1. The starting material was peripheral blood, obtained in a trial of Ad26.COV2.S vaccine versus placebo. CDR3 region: CASSLGLTGKETQYF. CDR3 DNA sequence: TGTGCCAGCAGTCTCGGTTTGACAGGGAAAGAGACCCAGTACTTC.